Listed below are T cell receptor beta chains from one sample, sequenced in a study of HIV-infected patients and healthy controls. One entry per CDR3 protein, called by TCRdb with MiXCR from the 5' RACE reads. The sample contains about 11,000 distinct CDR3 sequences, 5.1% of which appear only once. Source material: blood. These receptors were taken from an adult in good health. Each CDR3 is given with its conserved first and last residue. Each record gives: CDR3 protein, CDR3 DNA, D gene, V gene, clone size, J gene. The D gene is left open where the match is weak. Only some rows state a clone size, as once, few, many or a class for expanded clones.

CDR3aa: CASSSGWGAITEAFF; CDR3nt: TGTGCCAGCAGCTCGGGATGGGGAGCGATAACTGAAGCTTTCTTT; d_gene: .; v_gene: TRBV7-9; abundance: medium-sized; j_gene: TRBJ1-1
CDR3aa: CSVEEVVRKAFF; CDR3nt: TGCAGCGTTGAAGAGGTGGTCCGGAAAGCTTTCTTT; d_gene: .; v_gene: TRBV29-1; abundance: medium-sized; j_gene: TRBJ1-1
CDR3aa: CSAEKRDSRQETQYF; CDR3nt: TGCAGTGCTGAAAAGCGGGACAGCAGGCAAGAGACCCAGTACTTC; d_gene: .; v_gene: TRBV20-1; abundance: many; j_gene: TRBJ2-5
CDR3aa: CASSQGTSGGATYEQYF; CDR3nt: TGTGCCAGCAGCCAAGGAACTAGCGGGGGGGCCACCTACGAGCAGTACTTC; d_gene: TRBD2; v_gene: TRBV4-2; abundance: many; j_gene: TRBJ2-7
CDR3aa: CASSLGGYNEQFF; CDR3nt: TGTGCCAGCAGCTTAGGCGGCTACAATGAGCAGTTCTTC; d_gene: .; v_gene: TRBV11-1; abundance: many; j_gene: TRBJ2-1
CDR3aa: CASSVTGAGTEAFF; CDR3nt: TGTGCCAGCAGTGTCACAGGGGCGGGGACTGAAGCTTTCTTT; d_gene: TRBD1; v_gene: TRBV12-3/TRBV12-4; abundance: many; j_gene: TRBJ1-1
CDR3aa: CSALGQDSNQPQHF; CDR3nt: TGCAGTGCCCTGGGACAGGATAGCAATCAGCCCCAGCATTTT; d_gene: TRBD1; v_gene: TRBV20-1; abundance: medium-sized; j_gene: TRBJ1-5
CDR3aa: CASSQEPGLRTDTQYF; CDR3nt: TGTGCCAGCAGCCAAGAGCCGGGACTACGCACAGATACGCAGTATTTT; d_gene: TRBD2; v_gene: TRBV4-2; abundance: many; j_gene: TRBJ2-3
CDR3aa: CASSSTGTRGYVQFF; CDR3nt: TGTGCCAGCAGCTCTACTGGGACTAGGGGTTACGTTCAGTTCTTC; d_gene: TRBD2; v_gene: TRBV5-4; abundance: .; j_gene: TRBJ2-1
CDR3aa: CASTGTANSPLHF; CDR3nt: TGTGCCAGCACGGGGACAGCGAATTCACCCCTCCACTTT; d_gene: TRBD1; v_gene: TRBV2; abundance: few; j_gene: TRBJ1-6
CDR3aa: CASSLGTRSEAFF; CDR3nt: TGCGCCAGCAGCTTGGGGACACGCAGTGAAGCTTTCTTT; d_gene: .; v_gene: TRBV5-1; abundance: many; j_gene: TRBJ1-1
CDR3aa: CASSLELRGTQYF; CDR3nt: TGTGCCAGCAGCTTAGAACTGCGTGGGACCCAGTACTTC; d_gene: .; v_gene: TRBV7-9; abundance: many; j_gene: TRBJ2-5
CDR3aa: CASSQDPGSGANVLTF; CDR3nt: TGTGCCAGCAGCCAAGATCCCGGGAGCGGGGCCAACGTCCTGACTTTC; d_gene: .; v_gene: TRBV3-1; abundance: many; j_gene: TRBJ2-6
CDR3aa: CASSIDPSRETPTKNIQYF; CDR3nt: TGTGCCAGTAGTATAGACCCCTCGAGAGAAACTCCTACCAAAAACATTCAGTACTTC; d_gene: .; v_gene: TRBV19; abundance: .; j_gene: TRBJ2-4
CDR3aa: CAWTRTLGETQYF; CDR3nt: TGTGCCTGGACACGAACCCTCGGGGAGACCCAGTACTTC; d_gene: .; v_gene: TRBV30; abundance: many; j_gene: TRBJ2-5
CDR3aa: CASSLDRGPSGANVLTF; CDR3nt: TGCGCCAGCAGCTTGGACAGGGGGCCGTCCGGGGCCAACGTCCTGACTTTC; d_gene: TRBD1; v_gene: TRBV5-1; abundance: many; j_gene: TRBJ2-6
CDR3aa: CASSNLPGQSFYGYTF; CDR3nt: TGTGCCAGCAGCAATTTACCGGGACAGAGCTTCTATGGCTACACCTTC; d_gene: TRBD1; v_gene: TRBV6-1; abundance: many; j_gene: TRBJ1-2
CDR3aa: CASSSDRGHEQFF; CDR3nt: TGTGCCAGCAGCTCGGACAGGGGTCATGAGCAGTTCTTC; d_gene: TRBD1; v_gene: TRBV7-2; abundance: medium-sized; j_gene: TRBJ2-1
CDR3aa: CAWTLGQGRIGNTIYF; CDR3nt: TGTGCCTGGACTCTTGGACAGGGCCGAATAGGAAACACCATATATTTT; d_gene: TRBD1; v_gene: TRBV30; abundance: many; j_gene: TRBJ1-3
CDR3aa: CSVERGREAFF; CDR3nt: TGCAGCGTTGAAAGGGGGCGGGAAGCTTTCTTT; d_gene: TRBD1; v_gene: TRBV29-1; abundance: many; j_gene: TRBJ1-1
CDR3aa: CSVEDRGTPAFF; CDR3nt: TGCAGCGTTGAAGATCGCGGGACTCCAGCTTTCTTT; d_gene: .; v_gene: TRBV29-1; abundance: .; j_gene: TRBJ1-1
CDR3aa: CASSPTTVQETQYF; CDR3nt: TGTGCCAGCTCACCAACGACAGTACAAGAGACCCAGTACTTC; d_gene: .; v_gene: TRBV18; abundance: medium-sized; j_gene: TRBJ2-5
CDR3aa: CASSAGRSAGNTIYF; CDR3nt: TGTGCCAGCAGCGCAGGGCGATCCGCTGGAAACACCATATATTTT; d_gene: .; v_gene: TRBV3-1; abundance: medium-sized; j_gene: TRBJ1-3
CDR3aa: CASSPNVAETEAFF; CDR3nt: TGTGCCAGCAGCCCCAACGTGGCTGAAACTGAAGCTTTCTTT; d_gene: .; v_gene: TRBV7-9; abundance: medium-sized; j_gene: TRBJ1-1
CDR3aa: CSASRQNTEAFF; CDR3nt: TGCAGTGCTAGCAGACAGAACACTGAAGCTTTCTTT; d_gene: .; v_gene: TRBV20-1; abundance: medium-sized; j_gene: TRBJ1-1
CDR3aa: CSARSGQGGRAFF; CDR3nt: TGCAGTGCCCGATCCGGACAGGGCGGGAGAGCTTTCTTT; d_gene: TRBD1; v_gene: TRBV20-1; abundance: many; j_gene: TRBJ1-1
CDR3aa: CASSPPLGGYTF; CDR3nt: TGTGCCAGCAGCCCCCCCCTGGGAGGCTACACCTTC; d_gene: .; v_gene: TRBV7-9; abundance: .; j_gene: TRBJ1-2
CDR3aa: CASSPSNTGELFF; CDR3nt: TGTGCCAGCTCACCAAGCAACACCGGGGAGCTGTTTTTT; d_gene: .; v_gene: TRBV18; abundance: medium-sized; j_gene: TRBJ2-2
CDR3aa: CASSARGRLGTDTQYF; CDR3nt: TGTGCCAGTAGTGCCCGGGGGAGACTAGGCACAGATACGCAGTATTTT; d_gene: .; v_gene: TRBV19; abundance: many; j_gene: TRBJ2-3
CDR3aa: CASSLGSFPNTEAFF; CDR3nt: TGCGCCAGCAGCTTGGGCAGCTTTCCGAACACTGAAGCTTTCTTT; d_gene: .; v_gene: TRBV5-1; abundance: medium-sized; j_gene: TRBJ1-1
CDR3aa: CASSSDWTAGGSSSYNEQFF; CDR3nt: TGTGCCAGCAGCTCCGATTGGACAGCTGGGGGATCAAGCTCCTACAATGAGCAGTTCTTC; d_gene: .; v_gene: TRBV7-9; abundance: many; j_gene: TRBJ2-1
CDR3aa: CSANFAANQPQHF; CDR3nt: TGCAGCGCCAACTTTGCGGCAAATCAGCCCCAGCATTTT; d_gene: .; v_gene: TRBV29-1; abundance: few; j_gene: TRBJ1-5
CDR3aa: CSAARAGTTDTQYF; CDR3nt: TGCAGTGCCGCCCGGGCAGGTACCACAGATACGCAGTATTTT; d_gene: .; v_gene: TRBV20-1; abundance: medium-sized; j_gene: TRBJ2-3
CDR3aa: CASSVSGGSTDTQYF; CDR3nt: TGTGCCAGCAGTGTTAGCGGGGGAAGCACAGATACGCAGTATTTT; d_gene: TRBD2; v_gene: TRBV2; abundance: medium-sized; j_gene: TRBJ2-3
CDR3aa: CASSQAGGAQETQYF; CDR3nt: TGCGCCAGCAGCCAAGCAGGGGGGGCCCAAGAGACCCAGTACTTC; d_gene: .; v_gene: TRBV4-1; abundance: many; j_gene: TRBJ2-5
CDR3aa: CATEKQGSNQPQHF; CDR3nt: TGTGCCACCGAAAAACAGGGGAGCAATCAGCCCCAGCATTTT; d_gene: TRBD1; v_gene: TRBV2; abundance: medium-sized; j_gene: TRBJ1-5
CDR3aa: CASSLAPKNNEQFF; CDR3nt: TGTGCCAGCAGCTTAGCTCCAAAGAACAATGAGCAGTTCTTC; d_gene: .; v_gene: TRBV7-7; abundance: medium-sized; j_gene: TRBJ2-1
CDR3aa: CATSDKTGALYNEQFF; CDR3nt: TGTGCCACCAGTGACAAGACAGGGGCACTATACAATGAGCAGTTCTTC; d_gene: TRBD1; v_gene: TRBV24-1; abundance: .; j_gene: TRBJ2-1
CDR3aa: CASSYSRFVQPQHF; CDR3nt: TGTGCCAGCAGTTACTCGAGGTTTGTTCAGCCCCAGCATTTT; d_gene: .; v_gene: TRBV6-5; abundance: many; j_gene: TRBJ1-5
CDR3aa: CASRATGEGQPQHF; CDR3nt: TGCGCCAGCAGAGCGACAGGGGAGGGGCAGCCCCAGCATTTT; d_gene: TRBD1; v_gene: TRBV5-1; abundance: many; j_gene: TRBJ1-5
CDR3aa: CATTGGGTEAFF; CDR3nt: TGTGCCACCACCGGGGGGGGGACTGAAGCTTTCTTT; d_gene: .; v_gene: TRBV7-9; abundance: few; j_gene: TRBJ1-1
CDR3aa: CASSPGQGASYEQYF; CDR3nt: TGTGCCAGCAGCCCGGGACAGGGGGCATCCTACGAGCAGTACTTC; d_gene: TRBD1; v_gene: TRBV11-2; abundance: many; j_gene: TRBJ2-7
CDR3aa: CASSPPFPVDTQYF; CDR3nt: TGTGCCAGCAGCCCCCCCTTCCCCGTAGATACGCAGTATTTT; d_gene: .; v_gene: TRBV5-4; abundance: few; j_gene: TRBJ2-3
CDR3aa: CASSWTGITEAFF; CDR3nt: TGTGCCAGCAGTTGGACAGGCATCACTGAAGCTTTCTTT; d_gene: TRBD1; v_gene: TRBV12-3/TRBV12-4; abundance: many; j_gene: TRBJ1-1
CDR3aa: CASSPPRIGGLDNQPQHF; CDR3nt: TGTGCCAGCTCACCACCGCGGATAGGGGGCCTAGATAATCAGCCCCAGCATTTT; d_gene: TRBD1; v_gene: TRBV18; abundance: medium-sized; j_gene: TRBJ1-5
CDR3aa: CASSEYGITTEAFF; CDR3nt: TGTGCCAGCAGTGAATACGGAATCACCACTGAAGCTTTCTTT; d_gene: .; v_gene: TRBV2; abundance: many; j_gene: TRBJ1-1
CDR3aa: CASSVRGGGLSSYNEQFF; CDR3nt: TGTGCCAGCAGCGTCAGAGGCGGGGGGCTTAGCTCCTACAATGAGCAGTTCTTC; d_gene: TRBD2; v_gene: TRBV7-2; abundance: many; j_gene: TRBJ2-1
CDR3aa: CASGPPNTEAFF; CDR3nt: TGCGCGTCGGGGCCGCCGAACACTGAAGCTTTCTTT; d_gene: .; v_gene: TRBV6-1; abundance: many; j_gene: TRBJ1-1
CDR3aa: CASSLGPGVPSGDGYTF; CDR3nt: TGCGCCAGCAGCTTGGGGCCAGGGGTCCCTTCCGGGGATGGCTACACCTTC; d_gene: .; v_gene: TRBV5-1; abundance: medium-sized; j_gene: TRBJ1-2
CDR3aa: CASSEGRQETQYF; CDR3nt: TGTGCCAGCAGTGAAGGGAGGCAAGAGACCCAGTACTTC; d_gene: .; v_gene: TRBV2; abundance: many; j_gene: TRBJ2-5
CDR3aa: CASKQGQVNQPQHF; CDR3nt: TGTGCTAGTAAGCAGGGGCAAGTCAATCAGCCCCAGCATTTT; d_gene: .; v_gene: TRBV12-5; abundance: medium-sized; j_gene: TRBJ1-5
CDR3aa: CASSRTSTDTQYF; CDR3nt: TGTGCCAGCAGCAGGACTAGCACAGATACGCAGTATTTT; d_gene: .; v_gene: TRBV6-1; abundance: many; j_gene: TRBJ2-3
CDR3aa: CASSATQGNQETQYF; CDR3nt: TGTGCCAGCAGTGCGACTCAGGGTAACCAAGAGACCCAGTACTTC; d_gene: .; v_gene: TRBV25-1; abundance: medium-sized; j_gene: TRBJ2-5
CDR3aa: CASSTHAGQGYGYTF; CDR3nt: TGTGCCAGCAGCACTCACGCGGGACAGGGCTATGGCTACACCTTC; d_gene: TRBD1; v_gene: TRBV9; abundance: many; j_gene: TRBJ1-2
CDR3aa: CASSYRGLRETQYF; CDR3nt: TGTGCCAGCAGCTATCGGGGACTAAGAGAGACCCAGTACTTC; d_gene: TRBD2; v_gene: TRBV5-6; abundance: medium-sized; j_gene: TRBJ2-5